These 7 T cell receptor beta chains came from one sample sequenced in a study of blood T cell repertoires in COVID-19. Assay: immunoSEQ multiplex PCR; the TCRdb copy retains only in-frame clones and omits some. Among fewer than 350,000 clones listed, roughly 85% were seen once. The sample taken for sequencing was PBMCs or T cells enriched from blood (not recorded which). These receptors were taken from a woman in her fifties or sixties who had recovered from COVID-19.

The genes are TRBV5-1 and TRBJ1-1, with 11 bases matching TRBD1. The V gene end was trimmed by 4 bases and the J gene end by 5 bases; junction bases not matched to a gene: 7. Germline V gene lookup returns CDR1 SGHRS and CDR2 YFSETQ. The CDR3 totals 15 residues. The CDR3 region has the DNA TGCGCCAGCAGCAGGGAAGGGACAGGGGGAACTGAAGCTTTCTTT. It translates to CASSREGTGGTEAFF.

J is TRBJ2-5 and V is TRBV7-2, with TRBD1 identical over 8 bases. The ends lost 1 base at V and 5 bases at J; junction bases unmatched: 6. This CDR3 has 15 residues. Germline V gene sequence: CDR1 SGHTA, CDR2 FQGNSA. This CDR3 reads CASSLEPGGMETQYF. The DNA for the CDR3 is TGTGCCAGCAGCTTAGAACCAGGGGGCATGGAGACCCAGTACTTC. The entire variable domain, with the rest obtained from reference TRBV7-2 and TRBJ2-5, is as follows: GAGVSQSPSNKVTEKGKDVELRCDPISGHTALYWYRQSLGQGLEFLIYFQGNSAPDKSGLPSDRFSAERTGGSVSTLTIQRTQQEDSAVYLCASSLEPGGMETQYFGPGTRLLVL.

V and J are TRBV15 and TRBJ2-2; D is possibly TRBD1 (7 bases). Trimming shortened V by 5 bases and J by 1 base, and 23 bases separated the two germline ends. The V gene's germline CDR1 is LNHNV and CDR2 YYDKDF (reference sequence). CDR3 length: 19 amino acids. CDR3 protein: CATSQSGGGSSGNTGELFF. Written as DNA, the CDR3 is TGTGCCACCAGCCAAAGTGGAGGGGGCTCCTCAGGGAACACCGGGGAGCTGTTTTTT.

The V and J genes are TRBV27 and TRBJ1-3, with D uncertain. From germline, CDR1 is MNHEY and CDR2 SMNVEV (reference sequence). There are 16 residues in the CDR3. V was trimmed by 5 bases and J by 4 bases, leaving 18 bases between them. CDR3 bases: TGTGCCAGCAGTCGCGGTCCCCCCCGGCCGGGAAACACCATATATTTT. As protein: CASSRGPPRPGNTIYF.

This clone appeared a few times. The V gene is TRBV5-1, the J gene TRBJ1-1; the D gene is possibly TRBD1 (5 bases). The V and J ends lost 4 bases and 7 bases respectively, with 14 bases between them. This CDR3 is 13 amino acids long. Germline-derived CDR1 and CDR2 are SGHRS and YFSETQ. CDR3 DNA sequence: TGCGCCAGCAGCATGGCAGGGAATAATGAAGCTTTCTTT. Translation gives CASSMAGNNEAFF.

This clone was observed a few times. The V gene is TRBV9, the J gene TRBJ2-3, with no clear D. Germline assignment: CDR1 SGDLS and CDR2 YYNGEE. V lost 5 bases and J lost 1, with 14 bases in between. CDR3 length: 15 amino acids. The CDR3 region is CASSFSGTRTDTQYF. The CDR3 DNA reads as TGTGCCAGCAGTTTCTCAGGTACGCGCACAGATACGCAGTATTTT.

This chain joins TRBV12-3 or TRBV12-4 and TRBJ2-7; no clear D gene. The CDR3 contains 13 residues. Trimming left V 0 bases short and J 8 bases short, with 11 bases between. CDR3 sequence reads: CASSLARAGQQYF. DNA of the CDR3: TGTGCCAGCAGTTTAGCACGAGCTGGGCAGCAGTACTTC.